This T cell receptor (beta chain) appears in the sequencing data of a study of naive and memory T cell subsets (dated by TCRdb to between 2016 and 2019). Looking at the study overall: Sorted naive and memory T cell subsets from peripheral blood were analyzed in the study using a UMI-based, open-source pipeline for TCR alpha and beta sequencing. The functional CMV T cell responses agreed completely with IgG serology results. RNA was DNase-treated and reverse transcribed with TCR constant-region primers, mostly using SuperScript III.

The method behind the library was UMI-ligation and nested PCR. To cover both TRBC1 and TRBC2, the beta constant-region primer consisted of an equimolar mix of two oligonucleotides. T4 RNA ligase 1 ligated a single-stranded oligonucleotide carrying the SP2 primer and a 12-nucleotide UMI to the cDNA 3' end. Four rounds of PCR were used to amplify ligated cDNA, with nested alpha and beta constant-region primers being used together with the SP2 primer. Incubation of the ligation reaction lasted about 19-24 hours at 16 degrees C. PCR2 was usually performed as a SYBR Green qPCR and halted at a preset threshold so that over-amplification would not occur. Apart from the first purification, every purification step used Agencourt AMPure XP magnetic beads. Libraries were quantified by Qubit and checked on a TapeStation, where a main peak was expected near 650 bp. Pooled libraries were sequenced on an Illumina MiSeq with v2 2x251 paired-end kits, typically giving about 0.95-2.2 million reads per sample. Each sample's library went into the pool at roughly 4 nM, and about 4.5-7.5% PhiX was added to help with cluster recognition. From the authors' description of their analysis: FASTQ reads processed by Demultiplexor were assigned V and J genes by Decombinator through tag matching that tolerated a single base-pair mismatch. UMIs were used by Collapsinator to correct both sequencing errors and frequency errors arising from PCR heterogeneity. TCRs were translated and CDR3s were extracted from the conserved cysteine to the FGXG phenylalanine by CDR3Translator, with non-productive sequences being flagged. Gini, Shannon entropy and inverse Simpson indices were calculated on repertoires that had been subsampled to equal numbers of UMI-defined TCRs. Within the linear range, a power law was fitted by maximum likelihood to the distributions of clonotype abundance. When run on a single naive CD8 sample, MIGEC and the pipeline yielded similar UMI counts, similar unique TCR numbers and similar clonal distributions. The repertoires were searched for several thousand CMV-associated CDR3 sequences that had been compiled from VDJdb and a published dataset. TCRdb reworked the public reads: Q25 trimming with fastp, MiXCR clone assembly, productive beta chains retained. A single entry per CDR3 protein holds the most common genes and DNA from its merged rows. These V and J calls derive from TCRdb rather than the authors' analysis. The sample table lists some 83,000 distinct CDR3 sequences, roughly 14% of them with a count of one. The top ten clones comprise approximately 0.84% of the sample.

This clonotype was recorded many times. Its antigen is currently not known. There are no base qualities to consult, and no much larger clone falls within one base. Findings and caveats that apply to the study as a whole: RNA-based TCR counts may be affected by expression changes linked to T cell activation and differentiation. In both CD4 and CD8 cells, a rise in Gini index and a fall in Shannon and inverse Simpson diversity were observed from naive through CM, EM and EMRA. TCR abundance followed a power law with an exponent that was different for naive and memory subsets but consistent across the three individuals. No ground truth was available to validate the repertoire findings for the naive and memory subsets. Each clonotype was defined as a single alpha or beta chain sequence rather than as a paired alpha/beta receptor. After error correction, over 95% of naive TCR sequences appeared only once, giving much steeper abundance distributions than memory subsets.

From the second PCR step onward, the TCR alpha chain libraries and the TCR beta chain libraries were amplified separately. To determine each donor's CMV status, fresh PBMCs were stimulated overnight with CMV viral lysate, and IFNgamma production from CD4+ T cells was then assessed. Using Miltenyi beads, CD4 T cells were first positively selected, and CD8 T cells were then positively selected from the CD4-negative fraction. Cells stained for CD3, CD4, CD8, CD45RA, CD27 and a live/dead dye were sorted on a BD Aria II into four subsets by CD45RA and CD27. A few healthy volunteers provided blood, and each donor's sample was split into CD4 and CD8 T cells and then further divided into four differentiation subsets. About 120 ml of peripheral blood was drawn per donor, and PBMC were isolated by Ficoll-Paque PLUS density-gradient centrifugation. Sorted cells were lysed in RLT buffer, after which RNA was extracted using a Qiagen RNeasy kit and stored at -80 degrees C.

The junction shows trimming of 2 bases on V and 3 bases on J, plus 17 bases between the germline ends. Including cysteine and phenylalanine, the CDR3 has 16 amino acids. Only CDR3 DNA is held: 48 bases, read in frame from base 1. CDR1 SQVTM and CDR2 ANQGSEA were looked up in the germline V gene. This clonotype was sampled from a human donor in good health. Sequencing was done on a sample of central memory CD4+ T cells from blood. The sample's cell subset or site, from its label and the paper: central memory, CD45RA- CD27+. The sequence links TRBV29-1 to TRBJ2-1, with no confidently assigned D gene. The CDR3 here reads CSVEPSSRYNYNEQFF. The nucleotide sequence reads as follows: TGCAGCGTTGAACCGAGCTCACGATATAACTACAATGAGCAGTTCTTC.